The clone carrying this TCR beta chain was observed a handful of times. Its specificity is not known. Described time point: week 47, end of study. Doses comprised 300 ug of mutant IDH1 20-mer peptide each, plus topical imiquimod. This specimen belongs to a study of a mutant IDH1 vaccine in newly diagnosed glioma. The wider study: Patients were started on vaccination 4-6 weeks after radiotherapy alone, or with temozolomide cycles. Before enrollment, the patients had been treated with radiotherapy alone, temozolomide alone, or both together. Most of them had received both. Treated patients were roughly 62% male, about 40% female, mean age roughly 39 years. Study-wide results and caveats: No link was apparently found between pseudoprogression and changes in top peripheral T cell clonotypes.

The assay was immunoSEQ multiplex PCR, and TCRdb's table has in-frame clones only and misses some. Altogether fewer than 70,000 clones are present, over 80% being singletons, with the ten largest covering 3.8%. Germline CDR1 and CDR2: KGHSH and LQKENI. V shed 5 bases, J shed 1 base, and the junction held 1 base outside the gene matches. CDR3 length: 13 amino acids. The material was PBMCs, obtained from a glioma patient whose treatment included an IDH1 peptide vaccine. This sequence originates from a man aged 25-40 years with glioma. V usage is TRBV18 and J usage is TRBJ1-1; 7 nucleotides match TRBD1. In DNA form, the CDR3 reads TGTGCCAGCTCAGGACAGGCGAACACTGAAGCTTTCTTT. This codes for CASSGQANTEAFF.